The clone carrying this T cell receptor beta chain was counted between two and nine times. This table comes from immunoSEQ multiplex PCR, and its TCRdb copy is limited to in-frame clones, with some not included. The table lists more than 90,000 clones, 85% of them singletons. These data come from a study of blood T cell repertoires in COVID-19. The source is an elderly man with acute or convalescent COVID-19. Sequencing was carried out using peripheral blood.

The CDR3 DNA sequence: TGTGCCAGTACAAGAGGTGTCGGCACCTACGAGCAGTACTTC. Translating gives CASTRGVGTYEQYF. This chain joins TRBV11-2 and TRBJ2-7; D is undetermined. CDR3 length equals 14 residues. Germline lookup yields CDR1 SGHAT and CDR2 FQNNGV. V gave up 9 bases and J gave up 2 bases, with 17 bases separating them.